The 20 T cell receptor beta chains given below trace back to one sample, sequenced in a study of blood T cell repertoires in COVID-19. Measured with immunoSEQ multiplex PCR; TCRdb has only the in-frame clones, and not every one. The sample holds approximately 110,000 clones, around 88% seen once. The sample was peripheral blood. The source of these receptors is a woman in her forties or fifties with active or convalescent COVID-19.

The chain carries TRBV5-1 and TRBJ1-2, with D possibly being TRBD1 (6 bases). Germline V lookup: CDR1 SGHRS, CDR2 YFSETQ. The germline V and J ends were trimmed by 0 bases and 5 bases, with 11 bases remaining between them. The CDR3 sequence is 14 residues long. The CDR3 loop reads CASSLGRTEYGYTF. CDR3 DNA: TGCGCCAGCAGCTTGGGGCGGACAGAGTATGGCTACACCTTC.

The rearrangement joins TRBV27 to TRBJ2-7, with 9 nucleotides matching TRBD2. In germline, CDR1 is MNHEY, CDR2 SMNVEV (reference sequence). This CDR3 is 14 amino acids long. The ends lost 3 bases at V and 2 bases at J; junction bases unmatched: 2. CDR3 DNA: TGTGCCAGCAGTTTGGCGGGAGGGCCCTACGAGCAGTACTTC. This gives the protein CASSLAGGPYEQYF.

The rearrangement links TRBV15 to TRBJ2-3; possible D gene TRBD2, 5 bases. The CDR3 sequence is 13 residues long. Looked up from germline, CDR1 is LNHNV and CDR2 is YYDKDF (reference sequence). V shed 4 bases and J shed 6 bases, with 11 bases lying between them. The CDR3 loop reads CATSIHWEDTQYF. The CDR3 DNA reads TGTGCCACCAGCATACATTGGGAGGATACGCAGTATTTT. The full variable domain, completed using reference TRBV15 and TRBJ2-3, is DAMVIQNPRYQVTQFGKPVTLSCSQTLNHNVMYWYQQKSSQAPKLLFHYYDKDFNNEADTPDNFQSRRPNTSFCFLDIRSPGLGDTAMYLCATSIHWEDTQYFGPGTRLTVL.

The chain carries TRBV4-1 and TRBJ1-3, with D tentatively TRBD1 (6 bases). Looked up from germline, CDR1 is MGHRA and CDR2 is YSYEKL. This CDR3 contains 16 residues. Trimming removed 1 base at V and 5 bases at J, with 15 bases between. In DNA form, the CDR3 reads TGCGCCAGCAGCCAAGCCCCGTCCAGGGGAAGAAACACCATATATTTT. It codes for CASSQAPSRGRNTIYF.

The rearrangement joins TRBV19 to TRBJ2-5, with D perhaps TRBD2 (5 bases). In germline, CDR1 is LNHDA, CDR2 SQIVND (reference sequence). This CDR3 is 14 amino acids long. The V end lost 5 bases, the J end lost 3 bases, and 13 bases lay between the germline ends. CDR3 sequence: CASSSTAGEETQYF. The DNA for the CDR3 is TGTGCCAGTAGTTCAACCGCCGGGGAAGAGACCCAGTACTTC.

The gene calls are TRBV20-1 and TRBJ2-1; 11 bases match TRBD2. CDR1 is DFQATT, CDR2 SNEGSKA, per germline (reference sequence). V was pared by 6 bases and J by 10 bases, with 2 bases of the junction left unmatched. The CDR3 sequence is 11 residues long. CDR3 sequence: CSAGTSGEQFF. In DNA form, the CDR3 reads TGCAGTGCGGGGACTAGCGGCGAGCAGTTCTTC.

The chain combines TRBV7-9 with TRBJ1-5, with D perhaps TRBD1 (6 bases). In germline, CDR1 is SEHNR, CDR2 FQNEAQ (reference sequence). V was trimmed by 1 base and J by 0 bases, leaving 13 bases between them. The CDR3 length is 17 residues. CDR3 nucleotide sequence: TGTGCCAGCAGCTTAGAGGACAGACTATATAGCAATCAGCCCCAGCATTTT. Protein sequence: CASSLEDRLYSNQPQHF.

The CDR3 loop is CASSSLAPDNEQFF. CDR3 nucleotide sequence: TGTGCCAGCAGTTCGTTAGCCCCAGACAATGAGCAGTTCTTC. This sequence joins TRBV6-2 or TRBV6-3 and TRBJ2-1; D is unresolved. V was clipped by 4 bases and J by 5 bases, with 12 bases between them. Germline CDR1 is MNHEY and CDR2 is SVGEGT. The CDR3 runs 14 residues.

The chain employs TRBV7-2 and TRBJ2-3, with no clear D. This CDR3 spans 13 amino acids. Looked up from germline, CDR1 is SGHTA and CDR2 is FQGNSA. Between the trimmed V and J ends, which lost 3 bases and 1 base, there was a span of 5 bases. The CDR3 here is CASSFSGTDTQYF. CDR3 nucleotide sequence: TGTGCCAGCAGCTTCAGTGGCACAGATACGCAGTATTTT.

The chain has TRBV5-6 and TRBJ1-2; D perhaps matches TRBD1 (6 bases). Trimming removed 3 bases at V and 4 bases at J, with 16 bases between. This CDR3 region has 15 residues. Germline V gene lookup returns CDR1 SGHDT and CDR2 YYEEEE. CDR3 amino acids: CASSSPGQQVYGYTF. The CDR3 DNA sequence: TGTGCCAGCAGCTCCCCCGGACAGCAGGTCTATGGCTACACCTTC.

Here the CDR3 DNA reads TGTGCCACCAGTGATTTGGGCGGCTCCTACAATGAGCAGTTCTTC. The encoded protein is CATSDLGGSYNEQFF. The chain recombines TRBV24-1 with TRBJ2-1; D remains ambiguous. The CDR3 has 15 residues. Trimming removed 0 bases from V and 0 bases from J, with 5 bases in between. CDR1 is KGHDR, CDR2 SFDVKD, per germline.

This rearrangement joins TRBV9 to TRBJ2-2; the match to TRBD2 covers 8 bases. The CDR3 has 15 amino acids. J was trimmed by 3 bases and V by 3 bases; bases with no gene match: 4. Germline V CDR1 and CDR2: SGDLS, YYNGEE. The CDR3 reads CASSATSADTGELFF. For the CDR3, the DNA is TGTGCCAGCAGCGCGACTAGCGCGGACACCGGGGAGCTGTTTTTT.

The rearrangement links TRBV28 to TRBJ1-4; D possibly corresponds to TRBD1 (6 bases). Germline values: CDR1 MDHEN, CDR2 SYDVKM. Trimming removed 5 bases at V and 6 bases at J, with 16 bases between. CDR3 length: 15 amino acids. CDR3: CASSPQGLFYEKLFF. As DNA, the CDR3 is TGTGCCAGCAGTCCACAGGGATTGTTTTATGAAAAACTGTTTTTT.

This clone was observed a few times. The chain has TRBV5-1 and TRBJ2-1; 7 bases are a match to TRBD1. Germline V gene lookup returns CDR1 SGHRS and CDR2 YFSETQ. The CDR3 has 13 amino acids. Trimming cost V 1 base and J 6 bases; bases outside gene matches: 1. This chain's CDR3 is CASSLNRGNEQFF. Written as DNA, the CDR3 is TGCGCCAGCAGCTTGAACAGGGGCAATGAGCAGTTCTTC.

This chain links TRBV6-4 with TRBJ2-2, with TRBD2 identical over 7 bases. Germline CDR1 and CDR2: MRHNA and SNTAGT. The CDR3 extends over 14 amino acids. Unmatched junction bases numbered 6, after V lost 7 bases and J lost 4 bases. The chain's CDR3 is CASTPTSVTGELFF. CDR3 DNA sequence: TGTGCCAGCACCCCTACTAGCGTCACCGGGGAGCTGTTTTTT.

This chain uses TRBV3-1 (or the pseudogene TRBV3-2) with TRBJ2-5; D may be TRBD2 (6 bases). V was cut by 1 base and J by 5 bases, with 11 bases left in between. The CDR3 loop spans 14 amino acids. Per the germline V gene, CDR1 is LGHDT and CDR2 is YNNKEL (reference sequence). CDR3 protein: CASSQAGGGETQYF. In nucleotides, the CDR3 is TGTGCCAGCAGCCAAGCCGGGGGAGGCGAGACCCAGTACTTC.

V gene TRBV9 combines with J gene TRBJ2-1, with 8 bases fitting TRBD2. Losses at the gene ends were 4 bases for V and 1 base for J; bases not matched to a gene: 7. Germline CDR1 reads SGDLS; CDR2 reads YYNGEE. This CDR3 region has 16 residues. The DNA of the CDR3 is TGTGCCAGCAGCCTTACACTAGCGGTATCCTACAATGAGCAGTTCTTC. Translating gives CASSLTLAVSYNEQFF.

V is TRBV30 and J is TRBJ1-4; 9 bases align to TRBD1. The CDR3 is 13 residues long. Germline lookup yields CDR1 GTSNPN and CDR2 SVGIG (reference sequence). Trimming removed 1 base from V and 8 bases from J; junction bases left unmatched: 2. The CDR3 sequence: CAWSGQGGEKLFF. For the CDR3, the DNA is TGTGCCTGGAGTGGACAGGGGGGAGAAAAACTGTTTTTT. The variable domain in full, completed from reference TRBV30 and TRBJ1-4, reads SQTIHQWPATLVQPVGSPLSLECTVEGTSNPNLYWYRQAAGRGLQLLFYSVGIGQISSEVPQNLSASRPQDRQFILSSKKLLLSDSGFYLCAWSGQGGEKLFFGSGTQLSVL.

The chain uses TRBV6-5 and TRBJ2-5; maybe TRBD1 (8 bases). Germline CDR1 reads MNHEY; CDR2 reads SVGAGI. The V gene lost 2 bases and the J gene lost 6 bases, with 19 bases spanning the gap. The CDR3 totals 16 residues. CDR3 loop: CASSYTGGGALKTQYF. In nucleotides, the CDR3 is TGTGCCAGCAGTTACACAGGGGGGGGAGCGTTAAAGACCCAGTACTTC.

The chain joins TRBV5-1 to TRBJ2-1; D is perhaps TRBD2 (6 bases). V lost 0 bases and J 4 bases, leaving 11 bases between the germline ends. The CDR3 has 15 amino acids. Germline CDR1 and CDR2: SGHRS and YFSETQ. The CDR3 spells CASSLDSGQYNEQFF. CDR3 nucleotide sequence: TGCGCCAGCAGCTTGGACAGCGGGCAGTACAATGAGCAGTTCTTC. Complete variable domain (other parts from reference TRBV5-1 and TRBJ2-1): KAGVTQTPRYLIKTRGQQVTLSCSPISGHRSVSWYQQTPGQGLQFLFEYFSETQRNKGNFPGRFSGRQFSNSRSEMNVSTLELGDSALYLCASSLDSGQYNEQFFGPGTRLTVL.